This T cell receptor beta chain was sequenced during a study of shared clonotypes between healthy human individuals. TCRdb's copy holds only in-frame clones and misses some; the assay was immunoSEQ multiplex PCR. The sample yields 730,000 or so clones, less than 80% seen once. Trimming at V came to 8 bases and at J to 9 bases, leaving 10 bases not matched to a gene. The CDR3 consists of 13 residues. In germline, CDR1 is SGHTA, CDR2 FQGNSA. The donor population consisted of healthy HIV-negative adults with no recent acute infections or vaccinations. With regard to this clone: What it binds is not known.

Study-wide points: Larger estimated richness was generally seen in naive subsets than in memory subsets. The authors expected sequencing depth to affect clonotype sharing among donors. Rarefaction showed that sequencing of sorted subsets was incomplete (despite large depth).

The rearrangement uses TRBV7-2 and TRBJ2-1; TRBD2 matches at 7 bases. The specimen was memory CD4+ T cells sorted from blood. The subset: CD45RA-negative fraction. The clonotype was recovered from a woman aged 30 to 39 in good health. CDR3 DNA sequence: TGTGCCAGCGCACCCGGGCGGGAGAGTGAGCAGTTCTTC. Amino acids: CASAPGRESEQFF.